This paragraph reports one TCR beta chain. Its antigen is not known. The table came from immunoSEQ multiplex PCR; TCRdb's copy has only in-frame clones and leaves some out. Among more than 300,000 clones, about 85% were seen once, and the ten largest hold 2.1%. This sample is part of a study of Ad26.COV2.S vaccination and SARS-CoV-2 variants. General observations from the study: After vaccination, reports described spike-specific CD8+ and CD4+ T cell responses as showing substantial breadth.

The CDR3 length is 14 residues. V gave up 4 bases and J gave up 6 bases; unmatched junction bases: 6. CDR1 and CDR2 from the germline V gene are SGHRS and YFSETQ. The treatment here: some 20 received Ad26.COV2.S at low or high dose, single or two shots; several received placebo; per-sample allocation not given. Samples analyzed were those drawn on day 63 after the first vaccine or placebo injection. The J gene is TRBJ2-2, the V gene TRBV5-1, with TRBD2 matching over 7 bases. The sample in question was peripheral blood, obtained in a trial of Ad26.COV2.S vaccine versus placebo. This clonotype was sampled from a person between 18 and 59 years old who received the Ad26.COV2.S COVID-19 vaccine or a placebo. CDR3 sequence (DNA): TGCGCCAGCAGCACCGGGAGGAAGTCCGGGGAGCTGTTTTTT. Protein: CASSTGRKSGELFF.